This TCR beta chain emerged from a study of human T cells and chemical hapten exposure. Study details: During the roughly 24-week study period, patients had diphenylcyclopropenone applied to the scalp every week.

Study-level points and caveats: Every donor had alopecia, and their immune response may therefore differ from healthy people's.

The sample's time point: patch test 1, 2 weeks after DPC sensitization. Treatment of the sample: therapeutic diphenylcyclopropenone sensitization with weekly scalp DPC. As regards this clonotype: The antigen remains unidentified.

CDR3 length: 15 amino acids. The V end lost 3 bases, the J end lost 7 bases, and 18 bases lay between the germline ends. TCRdb redid the calling of the RACE reads with MiXCR, one entry per CDR3 protein. The sample consists of tens of thousands of distinct CDR3 sequences, 12% of them appearing once. This receptor was obtained from a woman in her sixties with alopecia areata. Some clones in this sample may be carry-over from other donors' samples. Sequencing was performed on whole blood, taken in connection with sensitization to the hapten diphenylcyclopropenone (DPC). The chain links TRBV12-3 or TRBV12-4 to TRBJ1-1, with D possibly being TRBD1 (6 bases). The CDR3 bases are TGTGCCAGCAGTTTGAATCACAGGGTTTCGGTTGAAGCTTTCTTT. Protein: CASSLNHRVSVEAFF.